Below are 29 T cell receptor beta chains sequenced from a single sample in a study of lymphopenia after photon versus proton radiotherapy. The data were produced by immunoSEQ multiplex PCR, yet TCRdb's version contains in-frame clones alone and is incomplete. The profile covers roughly 25,000 clones, with around 83% appearing a single time and 4% to 6.5% taken by the ten largest. This specimen was peripheral blood, taken from a patient treated with photon-based radiotherapy. The origin of the receptors is a man aged 25-40 years with gastric cancer.

This chain uses TRBV6-1 with TRBJ1-1, with 8 bases aligning to TRBD1. Germline assignment: CDR1 MNHNS and CDR2 SASEGT. The length of the CDR3 is 12 residues. The V gene end was trimmed by 6 bases and the J gene end by 7 bases; junction bases not matched to a gene: 4. In DNA, the CDR3 is TGTGCCAGCAGCCCTGGGACAGGTGAAGCTTTCTTT. It translates to CASSPGTGEAFF.

V usage is TRBV7-9 and J usage is TRBJ2-3; no clear D gene. There are 10 residues in the CDR3. CDR1 is SEHNR, CDR2 FQNEAQ, per germline (reference sequence). Trimming left V 5 bases short and J 4 bases short, with 1 base between. The CDR3 bases are TGTGCCAGCAGCCCAGATACGCAGTATTTT. It encodes CASSPDTQYF.

This clone was observed once. The J gene is TRBJ2-7, the V gene TRBV28; 9 bases agree with TRBD1. CDR3 size: 15 residues. J was trimmed by 4 bases and V by 5 bases; bases with no gene match: 9. Germline assignment: CDR1 MDHEN and CDR2 SYDVKM. Here the CDR3 DNA reads TGTGCCAGCAGTCTCGGGACAGGGTGGCAGTACGAGCAGTACTTC. Translated: CASSLGTGWQYEQYF. Together with reference TRBV28 and TRBJ2-7, the CDR3 gives the full variable domain: DVKVTQSSRYLVKRTGEKVFLECVQDMDHENMFWYRQDPGLGLRLIYFSYDVKMKEKGDIPEGYSVSREKKERFSLILESASTNQTSMYLCASSLGTGWQYEQYFGPGTRLTVT.

Only a few counts were recorded for this clone. V usage is TRBV6-5 and J usage is TRBJ2-2; TRBD1 matches at 7 bases. Germline CDR1 reads MNHEY; CDR2 reads SVGAGI. The junction had 1 base not matched to a gene; V was cut back by 5 bases and J by 1 base. The CDR3 is made up of 14 amino acids. CDR3 in amino acids: CASSRQGNTGELFF. The CDR3 DNA is TGTGCCAGCAGTCGACAGGGGAACACCGGGGAGCTGTTTTTT.

The chain has TRBV7-9 and TRBJ2-7; D could derive from TRBD1 or TRBD2 (5 bases each). With 5 bases removed from V and 7 bases from J, the gap between germline ends came to 21 bases. This CDR3 comprises 15 residues. The germline gives CDR1 SEHNR, CDR2 FQNEAQ (reference sequence). This CDR3 reads CASSRISGAPGEQYF. The CDR3 region has the DNA TGTGCCAGCAGCCGTATATCCGGGGCCCCAGGGGAGCAGTACTTC.

This rearrangement joins TRBV29-1 to TRBJ2-7; 8 bases are a match to TRBD1. The CDR3 is 14 residues long. Germline loops: CDR1 SQVTM, CDR2 ANQGSEA. The V gene end was trimmed by 0 bases and the J gene end by 7 bases; junction bases not matched to a gene: 8. The CDR3 region is CSVEDRTGNDEQYF. The CDR3 nucleotides are TGCAGCGTTGAAGATCGGACAGGGAACGATGAGCAGTACTTC.

V is TRBV2 and J is TRBJ2-4; perhaps TRBD1 as D (5 bases). Trimming took off 1 base at V and 8 bases at J, with 15 bases between the two ends. This CDR3 contains 15 residues. Germline V gene data show CDR1 as SNHLY and CDR2 as FYNNEI. The CDR3 DNA reads as TGTGCCAGCAGTGAAGGGGTCAGGGTTCGGGACATTCAGTACTTC. The encoded protein is CASSEGVRVRDIQYF.

The CDR3 loop is CASSGQQEGEQFF. The CDR3, as DNA: TGTGCCAGCAGCGGGCAACAGGAGGGTGAGCAGTTCTTC. The rearrangement links TRBV11-2 to TRBJ2-1, with a possible D match to TRBD2 (6 bases). Between the trimmed V and J ends, which lost 5 bases and 9 bases, there was a span of 14 bases. Germline V CDR1 and CDR2: SGHAT, FQNNGV. The CDR3 is 13 residues long.

This clone has a handful of counts. J is TRBJ2-3 and V is TRBV5-1; D gene ambiguous. Germline CDR1 reads SGHRS; CDR2 reads YFSETQ. The V gene lost 3 bases and the J gene lost 4 bases, with 9 bases spanning the gap. The CDR3 runs to 13 residues. The CDR3 here is CASSSVAADTQYF. DNA for the CDR3: TGCGCCAGCAGCTCTGTGGCGGCAGATACGCAGTATTTT.

The V and J genes are TRBV27 and TRBJ2-2; weak D call: TRBD2 (6 bases). The germline gives CDR1 MNHEY, CDR2 SMNVEV (reference sequence). The CDR3 has 16 residues. V was pared by 6 bases and J by 4 bases, with 18 bases between. The CDR3 is CASSPAGSSPTGELFF. DNA for the CDR3: TGTGCCAGCAGCCCTGCCGGGAGTTCCCCCACCGGGGAGCTGTTTTTT.

The rearrangement joins TRBV5-5 to TRBJ2-1, with 11 bases lining up with TRBD2. In germline, CDR1 is SGHKS, CDR2 YYEKEE (reference sequence). The trim removed 3 bases at V and 2 bases at J, leaving 4 bases unmatched. The length of the CDR3 is 16 residues. CDR3 loop: CASSSQTSGTYNEQFF. The CDR3 region has the DNA TGTGCCAGCAGCTCCCAGACTAGCGGGACCTACAATGAGCAGTTCTTC. The complete variable domain, with remaining parts taken from reference TRBV5-5 and TRBJ2-1, reads DAGVTQSPTHLIKTRGQQVTLRCSPISGHKSVSWYQQVLGQGPQFIFQYYEKEERGRGNFPDRFSARQFPNYSSELNVNALLLGDSALYLCASSSQTSGTYNEQFFGPGTRLTVL.

The chain has TRBV14 and TRBJ2-2; 8 bases are shared with TRBD1. The CDR3 loop spans 15 amino acids. Germline V CDR1 and CDR2: SGHDN, FVKESK. With 1 base clipped from V and 5 bases from J, the junction kept 3 bases outside the gene matches. The CDR3 sequence is CASSQGTGYTGELFF. CDR3 DNA sequence: TGTGCCAGCAGCCAAGGGACAGGGTATACCGGGGAGCTGTTTTTT.

The chain has TRBV5-1 and TRBJ2-7, with D perhaps assigned TRBD1 or TRBD2 (6 bases each). CDR1 is SGHRS and CDR2 is YFSETQ in the germline V gene. V lost 3 bases and J lost 2, with 15 bases in between. The CDR3 totals 15 residues. The CDR3 protein is CASSWGTGGTYEQYF. Written as DNA, the CDR3 is TGCGCCAGCAGCTGGGGGACTGGGGGCACCTACGAGCAGTACTTC.

This clone was seen just once. The rearrangement joins TRBV5-1 to TRBJ1-3; 10 bases line up with TRBD1. With 0 bases clipped from V and 2 bases from J, the junction kept 5 bases outside the gene matches. Germline V lookup: CDR1 SGHRS, CDR2 YFSETQ. CDR3 length: 17 residues. The CDR3 DNA follows: TGCGCCAGCAGCTTGGCCACGGGACAGGGGACTGGAAACACCATATATTTT. Amino acids: CASSLATGQGTGNTIYF.

This clone is a singleton in its sample. The chain carries TRBV5-1 and TRBJ1-4; D is unclear. V was pared by 0 bases and J by 3 bases, with 3 bases between. Germline-derived CDR1 and CDR2 are SGHRS and YFSETQ. CDR3 length equals 13 residues. CDR3 sequence (DNA): TGCGCCAGCAGCTTGGGACCTAATGAAAAACTGTTTTTT. Protein sequence: CASSLGPNEKLFF.

The chain employs TRBV7-2 and TRBJ2-7; D is ambiguous. V dropped 5 bases and J dropped 7 bases, with 9 bases sitting between them. CDR1 is SGHTA and CDR2 is FQGNSA in the germline V gene. This CDR3 has 11 amino acids. The CDR3 region has the DNA TGTGCCAGCAGCCCCCTAGGTGAGCAGTACTTC. Its translation: CASSPLGEQYF. The variable domain in full, with the rest retrieved from reference TRBV7-2 and TRBJ2-7, is GAGVSQSPSNKVTEKGKDVELRCDPISGHTALYWYRQSLGQGLEFLIYFQGNSAPDKSGLPSDRFSAERTGGSVSTLTIQRTQQEDSAVYLCASSPLGEQYFGPGTRLTVT.

The V and J genes are TRBV28 and TRBJ2-1; 8 bases are shared with TRBD2. There are 14 residues in the CDR3. Germline CDR1 MDHEN, CDR2 SYDVKM. J lost 2 bases, V lost 3 bases, and 0 bases had no gene match. The CDR3 nucleotides are TGTGCCAGCAGTTTCGGGGGGGCCTACAATGAGCAGTTCTTC. It encodes CASSFGGAYNEQFF.

About this clone: At one end, the junction sequence differs from germline, possibly due to a read error. The chain employs TRBV5-3 and TRBJ2-7, with 7 nucleotides matching TRBD1. TRBV5-3 is placed among ORFs of uncertain function. There are 15 residues in the CDR3. The CDR3 is CASSSAGTAVYEQYF. CDR3 sequence (DNA): TGTGCCAGCAGCTCCGCCGGGACAGCCGTATACGAGCAGTACTTC.

The chain has TRBV23-1 and TRBJ1-5, with D tentatively TRBD1 (6 bases). TRBV23-1 carries the ORF label, with uncertain function. Trimming left V 7 bases short and J 6 bases short, with 22 bases between. This CDR3 contains 16 residues. The CDR3 reads CASTPKGGVVGQPQHF. For the CDR3, the DNA is TGCGCCAGCACGCCTAAGGGGGGGGTAGTGGGTCAGCCCCAGCATTTT.

This chain connects TRBV28 to TRBJ1-4; TRBD1 matches 9 bases. J gave up 3 bases and V 10 bases, and 6 bases lay outside the gene matches. The CDR3 consists of 14 residues. CDR1 and CDR2 from the germline V gene are MDHEN and SYDVKM. The CDR3 DNA is TGTGCCACCCGGGACAGGGTGGCTAATGAAAAACTGTTTTTT. Amino acid sequence: CATRDRVANEKLFF.

V gene TRBV10-1 combines with J gene TRBJ1-5; tentatively, D is TRBD1 (6 bases). This CDR3 comprises 15 residues. V lost 2 bases and J lost 7, with 15 bases in between. CDR1 and CDR2 from the germline V gene are WNHNN and SYGVQD (reference sequence). The CDR3 loop is CASSEGFRGNQPQHF. Written as DNA, the CDR3 is TGCGCCAGCAGTGAGGGTTTCAGGGGAAACCAGCCCCAGCATTTT.

This clone turned up a few times. The V and J genes are TRBV4-3 and TRBJ2-2; the D gene is possibly TRBD2 (5 bases). V was shortened by 0 bases and J by 5 bases, with 7 bases between the two germline ends. The CDR3 is 14 amino acids. The germline V gene encodes CDR1 LGHNA and CDR2 YSLEER. CDR3 bases: TGCGCCAGCAGCCAAGAGTGGAGGACCGGGGAGCTGTTTTTT. As protein: CASSQEWRTGELFF.

V gene TRBV5-4 combines with J gene TRBJ2-1, with D uncertain. Germline assignment: CDR1 SGHNT and CDR2 YYREEE (reference sequence). This CDR3 has 14 residues. V was trimmed by 2 bases and J by 1 base, leaving 7 bases between them. CDR3 amino acids: CASSLRYSYNEQFF. CDR3 in DNA: TGTGCCAGCAGCTTAAGGTATTCCTACAATGAGCAGTTCTTC.

In this sample, this clone turned up a few times. The rearrangement uses TRBV4-1 and TRBJ2-2; 12 nucleotides align to TRBD1. CDR3 length: 17 amino acids. V gave up 7 bases and J gave up 6 bases; unmatched junction bases: 12. Per the germline V gene, CDR1 is MGHRA and CDR2 is YSYEKL. The CDR3 region is CASNSGQGALGAGELFF. The CDR3 DNA sequence: TGCGCCAGCAATTCGGGACAGGGGGCGCTGGGGGCCGGGGAGCTGTTTTTT.

V usage is TRBV29-1 and J usage is TRBJ2-1; the D is unclear. The V end lost 5 bases, the J end lost 9 bases, and 17 bases lay between the germline ends. Germline V gene sequence: CDR1 SQVTM, CDR2 ANQGSEA. The CDR3 loop spans 13 amino acids. The CDR3 reads CSVTGPGWAEQFF. The DNA for the CDR3 is TGCAGCGTTACGGGCCCCGGCTGGGCTGAGCAGTTCTTC.

The chain joins TRBV4-1 to TRBJ2-2; D might be TRBD2 (6 bases). The germline CDR1 and CDR2 sequences are MGHRA and YSYEKL. The V and J ends lost 0 bases and 6 bases respectively, with 17 bases between them. The CDR3 is made up of 17 amino acids. The CDR3 DNA reads as TGCGCCAGCAGCCAAGATAGTGTCGGGGGAATCGCCGGGGAGCTGTTTTTT. It specifies CASSQDSVGGIAGELFF.

This chain joins TRBV28 and TRBJ1-1; TRBD1 matches at 7 bases. Unmatched junction bases numbered 6, after V lost 2 bases and J lost 6 bases. The CDR3 extends over 14 amino acids. CDR1 MDHEN and CDR2 SYDVKM come from the germline V gene. The CDR3 protein is CASSLPTGSAEAFF. The CDR3 DNA sequence: TGTGCCAGCAGTTTACCGACAGGGTCGGCTGAAGCTTTCTTT.

The chain employs TRBV29-1 and TRBJ2-1, with D unclear. Trimming pared 3 bases from V and 4 bases from J, leaving 7 bases between. CDR1 is SQVTM, CDR2 ANQGSEA, per germline. This CDR3 is built from 12 residues. CDR3 in DNA: TGCAGCGTTGACAAGGATTACAATGAGCAGTTCTTC. Translated: CSVDKDYNEQFF.

V usage is TRBV5-4 and J usage is TRBJ2-5; the match to TRBD1 covers 10 bases. The CDR3 spans 14 residues. Germline assignment: CDR1 SGHNT and CDR2 YYREEE (reference sequence). Unmatched junction bases numbered 5, after V lost 4 bases and J lost 5 bases. CDR3 in DNA: TGTGCCAGCAGCCGACAGGGGGCTGCGGAGACCCAGTACTTC. Translated: CASSRQGAAETQYF.